This T cell receptor beta chain was recorded in a study of cytomegalovirus exposure and HLA in healthy donors. PCR primers comprised 60 Vbeta and 13 Jbeta primers. Using immunoSEQ multiplex PCR, the repertoire was profiled, and TCRdb retains in-frame clones only, with some absent. The sample yields some 98,000 clones, roughly a tenth seen once. The germline gives CDR1 SGHDN, CDR2 FVKESK. V was clipped by 1 base and J by 4 bases, with 10 bases between them. The CDR3 has 14 amino acids. This clone was detected a few times. Its antigen remains unknown. Overall study results and limits: CMV antigen specificity was confirmed in vitro for three CMV-associated chains. The classifier, whose performance was assessed in both the original and validation cohorts, reportedly diagnosed cytomegalovirus status with high specificity and sensitivity. Donor immune exposure was known only as CMV serostatus.

This clonotype originated in a man between 45 and 60 years old in good health and CMV-seropositive. Sequencing was performed on PBMCs. V gene TRBV14 combines with J gene TRBJ1-2; a weak D match, TRBD1 (6 bases). CDR3 DNA: TGTGCCAGCAGCCAAGGGACAGAGTTCTATGGCTACACCTTC. Residues: CASSQGTEFYGYTF.